These 22 T cell receptor beta chains share one sample of origin, sequenced in a study of OX40 agonist ivuxolimab in advanced cancers. Clones were read by immunoSEQ multiplex PCR, and TCRdb kept only the in-frame ones, dropping some. The sample holds about 69,000 clones, 90% to 95% seen once. This specimen was CD4+ or CD8+ T cells sorted from blood, taken in a trial of the OX40 agonist ivuxolimab. The source of these receptors is an adult with an advanced solid tumor such as melanoma, head and neck, liver or kidney cancer.

This chain connects TRBV6-1 to TRBJ1-2; tentatively, D is TRBD1 (6 bases). V was pared by 5 bases and J by 1 base, with 14 bases between. CDR1 is MNHNS, CDR2 SASEGT, per germline. The CDR3 spans 15 residues. The CDR3: CASSPVGQSNYGYTF. The CDR3 DNA sequence: TGTGCCAGCAGTCCGGTCGGACAGAGTAACTATGGCTACACCTTC.

The J gene is TRBJ1-1, the V gene TRBV21-1. TRBV21-1 is classified as a pseudogene. The CDR3 contains 16 residues. This chain's CDR3 is CASSKVGPGGNTEAFF. The DNA for the CDR3 is TGTGCCAGCAGCAAAGTGGGCCCCGGGGGGAACACTGAAGCTTTCTTT.

The chain links TRBV4-2 to TRBJ2-1, with D possibly being TRBD2 (5 bases). The V and J ends lost 1 base and 9 bases respectively, with 10 bases between them. The CDR3 length is 13 residues. Germline V gives CDR1 LGHNA, CDR2 YNFKEQ. CDR3 DNA: TGTGCCAGCAGCCAAGTCGGGAACGGTGAGCAGTTCTTC. Translated: CASSQVGNGEQFF.

CDR3 bases: TGCGCCAGCAGCTCCGCCCCGGGACCCTTAGAGACCCAGTACTTC. It codes for CASSSAPGPLETQYF. J is TRBJ2-5 and V is TRBV5-1; D is perhaps TRBD1 or TRBD2 (5 bases each). CDR3 length: 15 amino acids. The germline V gene has CDR1 SGHRS and CDR2 YFSETQ. The V and J ends lost 3 bases and 4 bases respectively, with 16 bases between them.

This clone was counted only a few times. V gene TRBV28 combines with J gene TRBJ1-3; the match to TRBD1 covers 7 bases. The V gene's germline CDR1 is MDHEN and CDR2 SYDVKM. There are 17 residues in the CDR3. V lost 5 bases to trimming and J lost 2 bases; unmatched junction nucleotides: 12. The DNA of the CDR3 is TGTGCCAGCAGTCCGTCCGGATTAACAGGGGCTGGAAACACCATATATTTT. Encoded protein: CASSPSGLTGAGNTIYF.

The chain links TRBV10-2 to TRBJ2-2; 12 nucleotides line up with TRBD2. V dropped 7 bases and J dropped 7; count of bases not matched to a gene: 4. The length of the CDR3 is 14 residues. Germline values: CDR1 WSHSY, CDR2 SAAADI. CDR3 sequence reads: CASILAGGVGELFF. The DNA of the CDR3 is TGCGCCAGCATTCTAGCGGGAGGGGTCGGGGAGCTGTTTTTT.

The V call is TRBV19, the J call TRBJ1-1, with 7 nucleotides matching TRBD1. V shed 4 bases, J shed 7 bases, and the junction held 3 bases outside the gene matches. Germline CDR1 reads LNHDA; CDR2 reads SQIVND (reference sequence). The CDR3 is made up of 12 amino acids. The CDR3 nucleotides are TGTGCCAGTAGTACCGGGACAGTTGAAGCTTTCTTT. Protein product: CASSTGTVEAFF. The variable domain in full, with the rest retrieved from reference TRBV19 and TRBJ1-1, is DGGITQSPKYLFRKEGQNVTLSCEQNLNHDAMYWYRQDPGQGLRLIYYSQIVNDFQKGDIAEGYSVSREKKESFPLTVTSAQKNPTAFYLCASSTGTVEAFFGQGTRLTVV.

This chain uses TRBV29-1 with TRBJ2-7; unclear D gene. This CDR3 spans 14 amino acids. CDR1 and CDR2 (germline): SQVTM, ANQGSEA. V was pared by 4 bases and J by 1 base, with 14 bases between. CDR3 in amino acids: CSVGLTYGSYEQYF. The CDR3 nucleotides are TGCAGCGTTGGTCTGACTTATGGATCCTACGAGCAGTACTTC.

This chain connects TRBV6-6 to TRBJ1-5, with D possibly matching TRBD1 (5 bases). Germline V lookup: CDR1 MNHNY, CDR2 SVGAGI (reference sequence). CDR3 length: 13 residues. The V end lost 6 bases, the J end lost 9 bases, and 15 bases lay between the germline ends. This CDR3 reads CASSSQGYSPQHF. In DNA, the CDR3 is TGTGCCAGCAGCTCTCAGGGTTATTCGCCCCAGCATTTT.

This clone was counted a single time. The V gene is TRBV4-2, the J gene TRBJ2-7; 16 nucleotides align to TRBD2. Trimming cost V 4 bases and J 1 base; bases outside gene matches: 16. This CDR3 comprises 21 residues. The germline gives CDR1 LGHNA, CDR2 YNFKEQ. This CDR3 is CASSRRDSPGLAGGPSYEQYF. The CDR3 DNA follows: TGTGCCAGCAGCCGGCGGGACAGTCCGGGACTAGCGGGAGGGCCTTCCTACGAGCAGTACTTC.

The rearrangement joins TRBV5-1 to TRBJ2-2, with D unclear. CDR1 SGHRS and CDR2 YFSETQ come from the germline V gene. V was trimmed by 0 bases and J by 2 bases, leaving 2 bases between them. The CDR3 totals 13 residues. The CDR3 loop reads CASSLDNTGELFF. The CDR3 coding sequence is TGCGCCAGCAGCTTGGATAACACCGGGGAGCTGTTTTTT. Full variable domain (missing parts from reference TRBV5-1 and TRBJ2-2): KAGVTQTPRYLIKTRGQQVTLSCSPISGHRSVSWYQQTPGQGLQFLFEYFSETQRNKGNFPGRFSGRQFSNSRSEMNVSTLELGDSALYLCASSLDNTGELFFGEGSRLTVL.

J is TRBJ2-4 and V is TRBV5-8, with 8 bases aligning to TRBD1. J lost 2 bases, V lost 3 bases, and 10 bases had no gene match. Per the germline V gene, CDR1 is SGHTS and CDR2 is YDEGEE. The CDR3 consists of 17 residues. CDR3 residues: CASSYAQGARTKNIQYF. CDR3 sequence (DNA): TGTGCCAGCAGCTACGCTCAGGGGGCGCGAACCAAAAACATTCAGTACTTC. The full variable domain, in which reference TRBV5-8 and TRBJ2-4 provide the parts outside the CDR3, is EAGVTQSPTHLIKTRGQQATLRCSPISGHTSVYWYQQALGLGLQFLLWYDEGEERNRGNFPPRFSGRQFPNYSSELNVNALELEDSALYLCASSYAQGARTKNIQYFGAGTRLSVL.

The gene calls are TRBV28 and TRBJ2-1; D might be TRBD1 (5 bases). Germline V gene data show CDR1 as MDHEN and CDR2 as SYDVKM. Trimming shortened V by 3 bases and J by 4 bases, and 13 bases separated the two germline ends. This CDR3 has 15 residues. The CDR3 sequence: CASSFGAALYNEQFF. For the CDR3, the DNA is TGTGCCAGCAGTTTTGGGGCCGCCCTATACAATGAGCAGTTCTTC.

The V gene is TRBV6-5, the J gene TRBJ1-1, with D unclear. V was clipped by 6 bases and J by 5 bases, with 13 bases between them. There are 13 residues in the CDR3. CDR1 and CDR2 from the germline V gene are MNHEY and SVGAGI. DNA of the CDR3: TGTGCCAGCAGCCTGACCATGGGGACTGAAGCTTTCTTT. Protein: CASSLTMGTEAFF.

The gene calls are TRBV6-6 and TRBJ2-2; possible D gene TRBD2, 5 bases. The CDR3 contains 13 residues. Germline V gene lookup returns CDR1 MNHNY and CDR2 SVGAGI (reference sequence). The germline V and J ends were trimmed by 1 base and 10 bases, with 10 bases remaining between them. CDR3 bases: TGTGCCAGCAGTTACTTTCGGACTTTGGAGCTGTTTTTT. This translates into CASSYFRTLELFF.

The chain recombines TRBV5-5 with TRBJ2-1; D gene uncertain. Germline values: CDR1 SGHKS, CDR2 YYEKEE (reference sequence). CDR3 length: 17 residues. V was clipped by 1 base and J by 7 bases, with 21 bases between them. The CDR3 region is CASSLLVPGLDSNEQFF. CDR3 coding DNA: TGTGCCAGCAGCTTGCTCGTACCGGGCCTAGATTCGAATGAGCAGTTCTTC.

The V call is TRBV19, the J call TRBJ2-1; 11 bases are shared with TRBD2. Losses at the gene ends were 1 base for V and 2 bases for J; bases not matched to a gene: 10. CDR3 length: 19 amino acids. The germline gives CDR1 LNHDA, CDR2 SQIVND (reference sequence). The CDR3 sequence: CASSIVAGGPGWTYNEQFF. In DNA, the CDR3 is TGTGCCAGTAGTATAGTAGCGGGAGGGCCGGGATGGACCTACAATGAGCAGTTCTTC.

V usage is TRBV6-5 and J usage is TRBJ2-7; 12 bases map to TRBD2. CDR3 size: 14 residues. With V trimmed by 5 bases and J by 7 bases, 6 bases remained unmatched. Germline V CDR1 and CDR2: MNHEY, SVGAGI. CDR3 nucleotide sequence: TGTGCCAGCAGTCCTAGCGGGAGGGTGGGGGAGCAGTACTTC. Protein product: CASSPSGRVGEQYF.

The rearrangement links TRBV7-2 to TRBJ1-2, with 7 bases aligning to TRBD1. Per germline, CDR1 SGHTA and CDR2 FQGNSA. CDR3 size: 14 residues. With 5 bases clipped from V and 4 bases from J, the junction kept 7 bases outside the gene matches. The CDR3 protein is CASSPRGQSYGYTF. CDR3 in DNA: TGTGCCAGCAGCCCCCGGGGACAGAGCTATGGCTACACCTTC.

This rearrangement joins TRBV7-8 to TRBJ2-7; 7 bases agree with TRBD1. This CDR3 comprises 14 residues. V shed 3 bases, J shed 0 bases, and the junction held 2 bases outside the gene matches. Germline CDR1 and CDR2: SGHVS and FQNEAQ. CDR3 DNA: TGTGCCAGCAGCTTCCGGGACAGCTCCTACGAGCAGTACTTC. It specifies CASSFRDSSYEQYF.

The rearrangement uses TRBV5-1 and TRBJ2-3; 7 bases map to TRBD2. V gave up 0 bases and J gave up 8 bases; unmatched junction bases: 0. The CDR3 extends over 12 amino acids. Germline values: CDR1 SGHRS, CDR2 YFSETQ. The CDR3 DNA reads as TGCGCCAGCAGCTTGGGGGAGGGTACGCAGTATTTT. Its translation is CASSLGEGTQYF.

The chain has TRBV5-6 and TRBJ1-3; 11 positions match TRBD1. Germline CDR1 is SGHDT and CDR2 is YYEEEE. The CDR3 sequence is 15 residues long. The V gene end was trimmed by 2 bases and the J gene end by 4 bases; junction bases not matched to a gene: 2. CDR3 nucleotides: TGTGCCAGCAGCTTCGGGACAGGGGGAGGAAACACCATATATTTT. Amino acids: CASSFGTGGGNTIYF.